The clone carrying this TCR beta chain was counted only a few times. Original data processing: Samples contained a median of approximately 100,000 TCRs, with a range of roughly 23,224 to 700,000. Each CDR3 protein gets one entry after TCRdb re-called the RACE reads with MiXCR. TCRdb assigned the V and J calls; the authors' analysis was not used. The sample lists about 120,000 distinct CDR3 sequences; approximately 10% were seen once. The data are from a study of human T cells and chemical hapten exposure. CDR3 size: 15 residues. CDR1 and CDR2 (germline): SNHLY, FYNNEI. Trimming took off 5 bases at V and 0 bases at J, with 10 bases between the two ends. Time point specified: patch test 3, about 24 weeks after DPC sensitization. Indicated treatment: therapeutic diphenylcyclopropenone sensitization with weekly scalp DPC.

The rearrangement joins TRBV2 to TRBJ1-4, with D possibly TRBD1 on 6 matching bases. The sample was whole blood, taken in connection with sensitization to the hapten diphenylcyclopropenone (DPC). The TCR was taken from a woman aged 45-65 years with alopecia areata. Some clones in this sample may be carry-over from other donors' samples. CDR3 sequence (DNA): TGTGCCAGCAGTTTTCGGACAGCAACTAATGAAAAACTGTTTTTT. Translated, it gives CASSFRTATNEKLFF. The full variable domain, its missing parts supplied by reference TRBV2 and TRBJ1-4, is EPEVTQTPSHQVTQMGQEVILRCVPISNHLYFYWYRQILGQKVEFLVSFYNNEISEKSEIFDDQFSVERPDGSNFTLKIRSTKLEDSAMYFCASSFRTATNEKLFFGSGTQLSVL.